The 29 T cell receptor beta chains listed next were all sequenced from one sample in a study of graft-versus-host responses after intestinal transplantation. Profiled with immunoSEQ multiplex PCR; TCRdb holds only in-frame clones, not every one. The sample includes under 150,000 clones, 95% seen only once; the top ten take roughly 3%. For these TCRs, the target antigens are not known. Sequencing was performed on unstimulated CD8+ T cells sorted from spleen or lymph node cells, taken before intestinal transplant. The receptors come from a human donor who received an intestinal transplant.

This clone was seen once. The rearrangement uses TRBV28 and TRBJ2-1, with TRBD1 identical over 7 bases. Germline trimming cut 4 bases from V and 5 bases from J; bases unmatched to any gene: 14. CDR1 is MDHEN, CDR2 SYDVKM, per germline. The CDR3 covers 17 residues. CDR3: CASSSPPHRGADNEQFF. CDR3 DNA: TGTGCCAGCAGTTCACCCCCCCACAGGGGAGCCGACAATGAGCAGTTCTTC.

The chain combines TRBV28 with TRBJ2-7; D ambiguous. This CDR3 region has 13 residues. CDR1 and CDR2 from the germline V gene are MDHEN and SYDVKM. Trimming removed 6 bases at V and 5 bases at J, with 14 bases between. CDR3 protein: CASSDLPTDEQYF. Here the CDR3 DNA reads TGTGCCAGCAGCGACTTGCCAACTGACGAGCAGTACTTC.

The chain carries TRBV18 and TRBJ2-1; 10 bases are a match to TRBD2. The CDR3 covers 16 residues. The V gene end was trimmed by 0 bases and the J gene end by 9 bases; junction bases not matched to a gene: 8. Germline CDR1 reads KGHSH; CDR2 reads LQKENI. The CDR3 bases are TGTGCCAGCTCACCACCTACTAGCGGGACCAACGGTGAGCAGTTCTTC. This translates into CASSPPTSGTNGEQFF.

This rearrangement joins TRBV5-8 to TRBJ2-2, with 7 positions matching TRBD2. Germline-derived CDR1 and CDR2 are SGHTS and YDEGEE. The CDR3 runs 17 residues. With 5 bases clipped from V and 4 bases from J, the junction kept 14 bases outside the gene matches. The CDR3 loop is CASRLLTSPSVTGELFF. Written as DNA, the CDR3 is TGTGCCAGCAGACTTTTGACTAGCCCCTCAGTCACCGGGGAGCTGTTTTTT.

A single count supports this clone. The chain couples TRBV28 to TRBJ2-7, with TRBD2 identical over 7 bases. This CDR3 comprises 13 residues. V lost 7 bases, J lost 1 base, and 4 bases stayed unmatched. Per germline, CDR1 MDHEN and CDR2 SYDVKM. In DNA, the CDR3 is TGTGCCAGCAAACTAGCGCGATCCTACGAGCAGTACTTC. It codes for CASKLARSYEQYF. Full variable domain (missing parts from reference TRBV28 and TRBJ2-7): DVKVTQSSRYLVKRTGEKVFLECVQDMDHENMFWYRQDPGLGLRLIYFSYDVKMKEKGDIPEGYSVSREKKERFSLILESASTNQTSMYLCASKLARSYEQYFGPGTRLTVT.

In DNA form, the CDR3 reads TGTGCCAGCAGCGTAGAAGGACTAGGGAGGGACTACGAGCAGTACTTC. Amino acids: CASSVEGLGRDYEQYF. This chain joins TRBV9 and TRBJ2-7; 7 bases map to TRBD2. The CDR3 spans 16 residues. V lost 0 bases, J lost 3 bases, and 9 bases stayed unmatched. CDR1 and CDR2 from the germline V gene are SGDLS and YYNGEE. Full variable domain (missing parts from reference TRBV9 and TRBJ2-7): DSGVTQTPKHLITATGQRVTLRCSPRSGDLSVYWYQQSLDQGLQFLIQYYNGEERAKGNILERFSAQQFPDLHSELNLSSLELGDSALYFCASSVEGLGRDYEQYFGPGTRLTVT.

This chain joins TRBV27 and TRBJ2-5, with a possible D match to TRBD1 (5 bases). Germline assignment: CDR1 MNHEY and CDR2 SMNVEV (reference sequence). V gave up 6 bases and J gave up 6 bases, with 14 bases separating them. The CDR3 sequence is 13 residues long. The CDR3 reads CASRQAQGKTQYF. The CDR3 bases are TGTGCCAGCAGACAGGCCCAAGGGAAGACCCAGTACTTC.

The CDR3 spells CASSRAGEPYNEQFF. In nucleotides, the CDR3 is TGTGCCAGTAGTAGGGCGGGGGAGCCCTACAATGAGCAGTTCTTC. The rearrangement joins TRBV19 to TRBJ2-1; TRBD2 matches at 7 bases. The CDR3 spans 15 residues. V lost 4 bases to trimming and J lost 2 bases; unmatched junction nucleotides: 5. Germline V gene data show CDR1 as LNHDA and CDR2 as SQIVND (reference sequence).

V gene TRBV7-3 combines with J gene TRBJ2-1; no clear D gene. The germline V gene encodes CDR1 SGHTA and CDR2 FQGTGA. The CDR3 extends over 13 amino acids. The V and J ends lost 2 bases and 10 bases respectively, with 12 bases between them. CDR3 coding DNA: TGTGCCAGCAGCTTAGGGGTTAGGACCGAGCAGTTCTTC. This sequence encodes CASSLGVRTEQFF.

The sample holds many counts of this clone. The chain joins TRBV7-2 to TRBJ2-7; TRBD2 aligns across 15 bases. The V and J ends lost 4 bases and 2 bases, in that order; junction bases with no gene match: 6. The CDR3 loop spans 17 amino acids. Germline assignment: CDR1 SGHTA and CDR2 FQGNSA. The CDR3 nucleotides are TGTGCCAGCAGCTCAAAAGGGACTAGCGGGAGGCCCTACGAGCAGTACTTC. Amino acids: CASSSKGTSGRPYEQYF.

The chain couples TRBV5-1 to TRBJ2-7, with D perhaps TRBD1 or TRBD2 (5 bases each). This CDR3 spans 13 amino acids. CDR1 and CDR2 from the germline V gene are SGHRS and YFSETQ. V was shortened by 0 bases and J by 7 bases, with 11 bases between the two germline ends. The CDR3 DNA is TGCGCCAGCAGCTTGGTTGCAGAGGGGGAGCAGTACTTC. Residues: CASSLVAEGEQYF.

The chain couples TRBV12-5 to TRBJ2-3; possible D gene TRBD2, 6 bases. The CDR3 is made up of 19 amino acids. Between the trimmed V and J ends, which lost 0 bases and 8 bases, there was a span of 27 bases. Germline assignment: CDR1 LGHNT and CDR2 FRNRAP. In nucleotides, the CDR3 is TGTGCTAGTGGTTTGGTAATATCCCTCGGGACTCCGGTTGGGGTTACGCAGTATTTT. It yields the protein CASGLVISLGTPVGVTQYF. Based on the CDR3 plus reference TRBV12-5 and TRBJ2-3, the full variable domain is DARVTQTPRHKVTEMGQEVTMRCQPILGHNTVFWYRQTMMQGLELLAYFRNRAPLDDSGMPKDRFSAEMPDATLATLKIQPSEPRDSAVYFCASGLVISLGTPVGVTQYFGPGTRLTVL.

The rearrangement links TRBV7-8 to TRBJ2-1, with D hard to call. Trimming stripped 5 bases from V and 7 bases from J, with 12 bases between. The CDR3 extends over 13 amino acids. Germline loops: CDR1 SGHVS, CDR2 FQNEAQ. The chain's CDR3 is CASSPLSYNEQFF. For the CDR3, the DNA is TGTGCCAGCAGCCCCCTGTCTTATAATGAGCAGTTCTTC.

V gene TRBV27 combines with J gene TRBJ2-3; 13 bases map to TRBD2. The V gene's germline CDR1 is MNHEY and CDR2 SMNVEV (reference sequence). The CDR3 is 18 residues long. J gave up 4 bases and V 5 bases, and 12 bases lay outside the gene matches. In DNA, the CDR3 is TGTGCCAGCAGTATAAGGGGGACTAGCGGGAAGAGCGCAGATACGCAGTATTTT. It yields the protein CASSIRGTSGKSADTQYF.

The chain uses TRBV21-1 and TRBJ2-7; TRBD2 reflects the table's D call only, with no check against the DNA. TRBV21-1 is listed as a pseudogene. The CDR3 extends over 19 amino acids. Here the CDR3 reads CASSKGPGNTTTRFYEQYF. The CDR3 region has the DNA TGTGCCAGCAGCAAAGGACCGGGAAACACCACCACTCGATTCTACGAGCAGTACTTC.

In DNA form, the CDR3 reads TGTGCCAGCAGCCAACATAAGAACACTGAAGCTTTCTTT. This gives the protein CASSQHKNTEAFF. The rearrangement joins TRBV14 to TRBJ1-1, with D hard to call. CDR3 length: 13 residues. The germline gives CDR1 SGHDN, CDR2 FVKESK. V lost 2 bases, J lost 1 base, and 5 bases lay in between.

V usage is TRBV27 and J usage is TRBJ2-7; 9 positions agree with TRBD1. J was trimmed by 5 bases and V by 5 bases; bases with no gene match: 13. Germline assignment: CDR1 MNHEY and CDR2 SMNVEV (reference sequence). This CDR3 region has 16 residues. The CDR3 reads CASSLPTRTGVHEQYF. The DNA of the CDR3 is TGTGCCAGCAGTCTCCCGACCAGGACAGGGGTTCACGAGCAGTACTTC.

This rearrangement joins TRBV7-9 to TRBJ2-3, with unresolved D. The V gene lost 10 bases and the J gene lost 0 bases, with 8 bases spanning the gap. The CDR3 is made up of 12 amino acids. Germline assignment: CDR1 SEHNR and CDR2 FQNEAQ (reference sequence). The CDR3 spells CATDVSTDTQYF. For the CDR3, the DNA is TGTGCCACAGACGTAAGCACAGATACGCAGTATTTT.

The chain combines TRBV4-1 with TRBJ1-4, with 7 bases matching TRBD1. The CDR3 runs to 15 residues. The trim removed 2 bases at V and 0 bases at J, leaving 0 bases unmatched. Germline lookup yields CDR1 MGHRA and CDR2 YSYEKL. DNA for the CDR3: TGCGCCAGCAGCCAAACAGGGGCAACTAATGAAAAACTGTTTTTT. Amino acids: CASSQTGATNEKLFF.

This clone was recorded once. The V gene is TRBV28, the J gene TRBJ2-7; 7 nucleotides line up with TRBD2. The CDR3 consists of 16 residues. The junction had 12 bases not matched to a gene; V was cut back by 7 bases and J by 0 bases. Germline CDR1 reads MDHEN; CDR2 reads SYDVKM. CDR3 nucleotide sequence: TGTGCCAGCACTGAACTGGGGGGGGGACTCTCCTACGAGCAGTACTTC. It yields the protein CASTELGGGLSYEQYF.

This clone occurred once. This chain joins TRBV4-1 and TRBJ1-4, with D unresolved. There are 19 residues in the CDR3. Deletions cut 3 bases from V and 8 bases from J, with 28 bases between. The germline CDR1 and CDR2 sequences are MGHRA and YSYEKL. CDR3 region: CASSHSVLGSRALQEKLFF. CDR3 nucleotides: TGCGCCAGCAGCCATTCGGTTTTGGGATCTCGGGCCCTTCAGGAAAAACTGTTTTTT.

This chain connects TRBV4-3 to TRBJ2-5; no clear D gene. The CDR3 extends over 17 amino acids. Germline V CDR1 and CDR2: LGHNA, YSLEER. V was shortened by 2 bases and J by 4 bases, with 20 bases between the two germline ends. DNA of the CDR3: TGCGCCAGCAGCCAAAGGTTAATGAATACGGCAGGAGAGACCCAGTACTTC. Protein product: CASSQRLMNTAGETQYF.

The rearrangement uses TRBV11-3 and TRBJ2-1; TRBD1 matches 9 bases. CDR3 size: 17 residues. Trimming removed 1 base from V and 1 base from J; junction bases left unmatched: 5. The germline gives CDR1 SGHNT, CDR2 YENEEA. CDR3 in amino acids: CASSLAGTGRSYNEQFF. CDR3 nucleotides: TGTGCCAGCAGCTTAGCCGGGACAGGGAGGTCCTACAATGAGCAGTTCTTC.

The rearrangement uses TRBV28 and TRBJ2-3; 16 bases are a match to TRBD2. The CDR3 covers 19 residues. The germline gives CDR1 MDHEN, CDR2 SYDVKM. Trimming cost V 2 bases and J 3 bases; bases outside gene matches: 8. The CDR3 nucleotides read TGTGCCAGCAGTTTAGGGTCCGGGACTAGCGGGAGGGCGACAGATACGCAGTATTTT. This codes for CASSLGSGTSGRATDTQYF.

This chain joins TRBV19 and TRBJ2-1; D is unresolved. This CDR3 has 13 amino acids. CDR1 is LNHDA and CDR2 is SQIVND in the germline V gene (reference sequence). V shed 8 bases and J shed 6 bases, with 14 bases lying between them. Here the CDR3 reads CASGWKVGNEQFF. The CDR3 bases are TGTGCCAGTGGGTGGAAGGTGGGCAATGAGCAGTTCTTC.

The genes are TRBV29-1 and TRBJ2-7; 10 positions match TRBD2. Trimming at V came to 4 bases and at J to 6 bases, leaving 6 bases not matched to a gene. The germline CDR1 and CDR2 sequences are SQVTM and ANQGSEA. This CDR3 region has 13 residues. CDR3 nucleotides: TGCAGCGTTGCTAGCGGGAGCAGGGGCGAGCAGTACTTC. It translates to CSVASGSRGEQYF.

This chain connects TRBV30 to TRBJ2-3, with D uncertain. Germline values: CDR1 GTSNPN, CDR2 SVGIG (reference sequence). V dropped 5 bases and J dropped 1 base, with 10 bases sitting between them. This CDR3 is built from 13 residues. The CDR3 DNA is TGTGCCTGGGACGTAGTTGGCACAGATACGCAGTATTTT. It encodes CAWDVVGTDTQYF.

The V call is TRBV19, the J call TRBJ2-7; D tentatively reads TRBD1 or TRBD2 (5 bases each). The length of the CDR3 is 13 residues. V was trimmed by 3 bases and J by 4 bases, leaving 10 bases between them. Germline CDR1 is LNHDA and CDR2 is SQIVND (reference sequence). The CDR3 nucleotides are TGTGCCAGTAGTATGGGGACGTGGTACGAGCAGTACTTC. The encoded protein is CASSMGTWYEQYF.

On this clone itself: One end of the junction varies from germline; a read error may be responsible. In the same sample, other DNA sequences code for this CDR3. The chain couples TRBV15 to TRBJ1-3; D gene unclear. Germline-derived CDR1 and CDR2 are LNHNV and YYDKDF (reference sequence). The CDR3 totals 17 residues. DNA of the CDR3: TGTGCCACCAGCAGAGAAATAAGGCTTAGCTCTGGAAACACTATATATTTT. This codes for CATSREIRLSSGNTIYF. Together with reference TRBV15 and TRBJ1-3, the CDR3 gives the full variable domain: DAMVIQNPRYQVTQFGKPVTLSCSQTLNHNVMYWYQQKSSQAPKLLFHYYDKDFNNEADTPDNFQSRRPNTSFCFLDIRSPGLGDTAMYLCATSREIRLSSGNTIYFGEGSWLTVV.